This T cell receptor beta chain was sequenced in a study of T-cell reconstitution after alpha-beta-depleted transplantation in children (dated by TCRdb to the mid-2010s). For context, the study as a whole: Using TCR repertoire profiling, the study followed T-cell immune reconstitution in a quantitative way in children after TCRalphabeta/CD19-depleted allogeneic hematopoietic cell transplantation.

The library came from PCR. Sequencing took place on an Illumina HiSeq 2500. Molecular barcoding was employed in the preparation of TCR libraries, with unique molecular identifiers being used to normalize TCRbeta repertoire quantification. In-frame beta chains were kept once TCRdb had trimmed the public reads at Q25 with fastp and called clones with MiXCR. Each CDR3 protein gets just one entry, which takes the most common genes and DNA from the rows behind it. The sample contains about 400,000 distinct CDR3 sequences, roughly 20% of them found a single time. The leading ten clones occupy around 4% of the sample. This clonotype was seen ten or more times. What this receptor recognizes is not known. Per-base quality was not reported, and no clone a single base away is much larger than it. The germline ends are 6 bases apart after V is trimmed by 6 bases and J by 0 bases. The CDR3 measures 13 amino acids from cysteine to phenylalanine. Solely the CDR3 DNA is kept, with 39 bases framed from the first base.

Recombination linked TRBV12-3 or TRBV12-4 to TRBJ1-5, with the identity of the D gene unclear. Here the sequenced sample was PBMCs from the stem cell graft donor, taken from the stem cell graft. The clonotype originates from a human donor who donated a stem cell graft to a child with acute myeloid leukemia. The nucleotide sequence reads as follows: TGTGCCAGCAGCGGTAATAGCAATCAGCCCCAGCATTTT. It specifies CASSGNSNQPQHF.